This entry lists 15 T cell receptor beta chains sequenced from one sample in a study of CD8 T cells in ankylosing spondylitis. TCRdb independently ran MiXCR on the 5' RACE reads; one entry per CDR3 protein. The table lists 230,000 or so distinct CDR3 sequences, about a sixth of them singletons. The sequenced material came from blood, either unsorted or a sorted T cell fraction (not recorded which). The receptors were gathered from a male donor with ankylosing spondylitis or in good health (not recorded which).

J is TRBJ2-7 and V is TRBV5-1; 8 bases are shared with TRBD1. The CDR3 is made up of 14 amino acids. CDR1 is SGHRS and CDR2 is YFSETQ in the germline V gene. The V segment lost 2 bases and the J segment 3 bases; nucleotides outside the gene matches: 4. The CDR3: CASSLDRGGYEQYF. Here the CDR3 DNA reads TGCGCCAGCAGCTTAGACAGGGGTGGCTACGAGCAGTACTTC. Complete variable domain (other parts from reference TRBV5-1 and TRBJ2-7): KAGVTQTPRYLIKTRGQQVTLSCSPISGHRSVSWYQQTPGQGLQFLFEYFSETQRNKGNFPGRFSGRQFSNSRSEMNVSTLELGDSALYLCASSLDRGGYEQYFGPGTRLTVT.

A word on this clonotype: A read error may be the cause here, since a much bigger clone is one base away. V and J are TRBV2 and TRBJ2-7; 7 nucleotides agree with TRBD1. V shed 3 bases and J 2 bases; nucleotides not matched to a gene: 1. Looked up from germline, CDR1 is SNHLY and CDR2 is FYNNEI. This CDR3 has 13 residues. The CDR3 DNA reads as TGTGCCAGCAGTGACAGGGGGACCTACGAGCAGTACTTC. It encodes CASSDRGTYEQYF.

This chain connects TRBV29-1 to TRBJ2-7, with 9 bases aligning to TRBD1. In germline, CDR1 is SQVTM, CDR2 ANQGSEA. CDR3 size: 14 residues. Trimming at V came to 2 bases and at J to 6 bases, leaving 8 bases not matched to a gene. The CDR3 DNA reads as TGCAGCGTTGAATTGTACGGGACAGGGACCGAGCAGTACTTC. This sequence encodes CSVELYGTGTEQYF.

This clonotype was counted only a few times. V and J are TRBV29-1 and TRBJ1-2; the D is unclear. Trimming left V 3 bases short and J 6 bases short, with 17 bases between. CDR1 is SQVTM and CDR2 is ANQGSEA in the germline V gene. The CDR3 loop spans 14 amino acids. CDR3 sequence reads: CSVDAPAEDDGYTF. CDR3 sequence (DNA): TGCAGCGTTGATGCCCCAGCCGAAGATGATGGCTACACCTTC.

This chain joins TRBV18 and TRBJ2-7; 9 nucleotides agree with TRBD1. This CDR3 is 13 amino acids long. The V gene's germline CDR1 is KGHSH and CDR2 LQKENI. V shed 5 bases and J 6 bases; nucleotides not matched to a gene: 5. CDR3 in DNA: TGTGCCAGCTCAAAGGACAGGGGTGGCGAGCAGTACTTC. Protein sequence: CASSKDRGGEQYF.

This clonotype has more than one count but fewer than ten. The rearrangement links TRBV6-5 to TRBJ2-3; a weak D match, TRBD1 (6 bases). Between the trimmed V and J ends, which lost 0 bases and 3 bases, there was a span of 10 bases. Germline CDR1 and CDR2: MNHEY and SVGAGI. CDR3 length equals 15 residues. CDR3 DNA sequence: TGTGCCAGCAGTTACTCGGGGACAAGAACAGATACGCAGTATTTT. Its translation: CASSYSGTRTDTQYF.

The chain recombines TRBV20-1 with TRBJ2-3; 11 bases align to TRBD2. The CDR3 contains 18 residues. The trim removed 1 base at V and 0 bases at J, leaving 9 bases unmatched. Germline V gene lookup returns CDR1 DFQATT and CDR2 SNEGSKA (reference sequence). CDR3 nucleotide sequence: TGCAGTGCTAGAGTTCGGCTAGCGGGAGGATCCAGCACAGATACGCAGTATTTT. Its protein is CSARVRLAGGSSTDTQYF.

This clonotype showed up just a few times. The chain carries TRBV20-1 and TRBJ2-7; 7 nucleotides align to TRBD1. The germline V gene has CDR1 DFQATT and CDR2 SNEGSKA (reference sequence). CDR3 length: 13 amino acids. Losses at the gene ends were 5 bases for V and 0 bases for J; bases not matched to a gene: 4. Here the CDR3 reads CSAVRDSSYEQYF. DNA for the CDR3: TGCAGTGCTGTCCGGGACAGCTCCTACGAGCAGTACTTC.

This clonotype has only a few counts. The gene calls are TRBV20-1 and TRBJ2-7; 8 nucleotides line up with TRBD2. CDR1 is DFQATT and CDR2 is SNEGSKA in the germline V gene (reference sequence). V shed 0 bases, J shed 3 bases, and the junction held 10 bases outside the gene matches. The CDR3 is 16 amino acids. Here the CDR3 DNA reads TGCAGTGCTAGAGATGCTCCAGCGGGAGAGATCTACGAGCAGTACTTC. Residues: CSARDAPAGEIYEQYF.

This clonotype turned up a few times. The genes are TRBV20-1 and TRBJ2-3, with TRBD1 matching over 9 bases. CDR1 and CDR2 from the germline V gene are DFQATT and SNEGSKA (reference sequence). The length of the CDR3 is 18 residues. The V gene end was trimmed by 0 bases and the J gene end by 4 bases; junction bases not matched to a gene: 14. CDR3 nucleotide sequence: TGCAGTGCTAGAGATGGGGCGGGACAGGGCCCTCGTCCAGATACGCAGTATTTT. It yields the protein CSARDGAGQGPRPDTQYF.

In its sample, this clonotype was seen a few times. V usage is TRBV11-2 and J usage is TRBJ2-7, with D tentatively TRBD1 (5 bases). Germline V gene lookup returns CDR1 SGHAT and CDR2 FQNNGV. The ends were cut back, 1 base at V and 7 bases at J, with 14 bases in the middle. The CDR3 loop spans 14 amino acids. The CDR3 region has the DNA TGTGCCAGCAGCTTAGGGGTCAGGGCGGAGGAGCAGTACTTC. This gives the protein CASSLGVRAEEQYF.

The table lists this clonotype with a few counts. The chain couples TRBV5-5 to TRBJ2-1; D is perhaps TRBD1 (5 bases). CDR3 length equals 15 residues. V gave up 0 bases and J gave up 8 bases, with 15 bases separating them. CDR1 and CDR2 (germline): SGHKS, YYEKEE (reference sequence). CDR3 amino acids: CASSLAREGWDEQFF. The CDR3 DNA reads as TGTGCCAGCAGCTTGGCCAGGGAAGGATGGGATGAGCAGTTCTTC.

The sample holds a few counts of this clonotype. The V and J genes are TRBV5-1 and TRBJ1-2; TRBD1 is a possible D gene (5 bases). The V end was cut by 0 bases, the J end by 0 bases, with 12 bases between. CDR3 length: 16 amino acids. Per germline, CDR1 SGHRS and CDR2 YFSETQ. The CDR3 loop is CASSLEGPHTNYGYTF. CDR3 in DNA: TGCGCCAGCAGCTTGGAGGGACCTCACACTAACTATGGCTACACCTTC.

This clonotype was recorded a few times. This chain uses TRBV27 with TRBJ2-1; D unclear. Germline CDR1 and CDR2: MNHEY and SMNVEV (reference sequence). There are 16 residues in the CDR3. V lost 0 bases and J lost 6, with 15 bases in between. The CDR3 loop reads CASSLSSETPVNEQFF. The DNA for the CDR3 is TGTGCCAGCAGTTTATCGTCCGAGACACCGGTCAATGAGCAGTTCTTC.

The chain joins TRBV4-1 to TRBJ2-1, with 13 bases matching TRBD2. Per the germline V gene, CDR1 is MGHRA and CDR2 is YSYEKL. The CDR3 loop spans 15 amino acids. V was pared by 3 bases and J by 9 bases, with 5 bases of the junction left unmatched. CDR3 sequence: CASSHDGTSGIEQFF. The CDR3 nucleotides are TGCGCCAGCAGCCATGACGGGACTAGCGGGATTGAGCAGTTCTTC.